The table lists the clone carrying this T cell receptor (beta chain) with a count of one. What it binds is unknown. The sample belongs to a study of shared clonotypes between healthy human individuals. The wider study: Donors were two women and a few men aged 18 to 49. Study-level findings and limits: Generally, naive subsets came out with larger estimated richness than memory subsets. Of the naive CD4 clonotypes, around 4.7% were shared across several donors.

Sequenced by immunoSEQ multiplex PCR; TCRdb stores in-frame clones only, minus some. In the table there are approximately 620,000 clones, more than 95% of which are singletons. V was clipped by 5 bases and J by 3 bases, with 12 bases between them. CDR1 is LNHDA, CDR2 SQIVND, per germline (reference sequence). This CDR3 comprises 14 residues. This TCR was recovered from a woman in her twenties or thirties in good health. The genes are TRBV19 and TRBJ2-3, with D tentatively TRBD2 (6 bases). Material for sequencing was naive CD4+ T cells sorted from blood. Subset: CD45RA+ positively selected. CDR3 sequence reads: CASSASGLTDTQYF. The DNA for the CDR3 is TGTGCCAGTAGTGCCTCAGGACTAACAGATACGCAGTATTTT.